Listed below are T cell receptor beta chains from one sample, sequenced in a study of shared clonotypes between healthy human individuals. Method: immunoSEQ multiplex PCR; TCRdb's copy keeps in-frame clones and lacks some. Of 2.5 million or so clones in the sample, around 94% were seen once. Sequenced: naive CD4+ T cells sorted from blood. The source is a man aged 18 to 35 in good health. CDR3s include the opening cysteine and the closing phenylalanine or tryptophan. The D gene is left open where the match is weak. A row's size may be missing; if present it is once, few, many or a size class.

V	D	J	size	DNA	CDR3
TRBV6-5	.	TRBJ1-1	.	TGTGCCAGCAGTTACGGGGAGGGTAGAGTAGCTTTCTTT	CASSYGEGRVAFF
TRBV5-1	.	TRBJ1-1	.	TGCGCCAGCAGTTTCCATGGGACAAGGAACACTGAAGCTTTCTTT	CASSFHGTRNTEAFF
TRBV10-3	TRBD2	TRBJ2-3	.	TGTGCCATCAGTGGTGAGACTAGCGGGGGGGCCCCCATAGATACGCAGTATTTT	CAISGETSGGAPIDTQYF
TRBV27	TRBD1	TRBJ1-5	.	TGTGCCAGCAGTTTATTCGGATCTACAGGGGGCGGTCAGCCCCAGCATTTT	CASSLFGSTGGGQPQHF
TRBV6-6	.	TRBJ2-7	.	TGTGCCAGCAGACAAACCGGGACAACCTACGAGCAGTACTTC	CASRQTGTTYEQYF
TRBV5-1	.	TRBJ2-4	once	TGCGCCAGCAGCTTGGAAATGGGGAACATTCAGTACTTC	CASSLEMGNIQYF
TRBV7-2	.	TRBJ2-4	.	TGTGCCAGCAGCTTATCCTATCTAGCCAAAAACATTCAGTACTTC	CASSLSYLAKNIQYF
TRBV6-8	.	TRBJ1-1	.	TGTGCCAGCAGTTATGAGGGACGTTACACTGAAGCTTTCTTT	CASSYEGRYTEAFF
TRBV6-5	.	TRBJ2-7	.	TGTGCCAGCAGCCCCGGAGGAACCTACGAGCAGTACTTC	CASSPGGTYEQYF
TRBV19	TRBD1	TRBJ1-1	once	TGTGCCAGTAGGGACGACAGGGGTGGTTCCAAAGCTTTCTTT	CASRDDRGGSKAFF
TRBV5-4	.	TRBJ2-3	.	TGTGCCAGCAGCTTGTTAGATACGCAGTATTTT	CASSLLDTQYF
TRBV18	.	TRBJ1-1	once	TGTGCCAGCTATCGGGGCGCGGGGTTGAACACTGAAGCTTTCTTT	CASYRGAGLNTEAFF
TRBV5-4	.	TRBJ1-1	.	TGTGCCAGCAGCTCCCCGGGCGCGTGGGCTGAAGCTTTCTTT	CASSSPGAWAEAFF
TRBV5-4	TRBD1	TRBJ2-1	.	TGTGCCAGCAGCCCGAGACAGGGGCAATTCAATGAGCAGTTCTTC	CASSPRQGQFNEQFF
TRBV14	TRBD1	TRBJ2-3	.	TGTGCCAGCAGCCAAGAACGTAGGACAGGTGGAGATACGCAGTATTTT	CASSQERRTGGDTQYF
TRBV20-1	.	TRBJ1-2	.	TGCAGTGCTAGAGTTTGGGATGGCTACACCTTC	CSARVWDGYTF
TRBV7-9	.	TRBJ2-1	.	TGTGCCAGCAGCCCCGGGGCCCTGTTATCCTCCTACAATGAGCAGTTCTTC	CASSPGALLSSYNEQFF
TRBV29-1	TRBD2	TRBJ2-3	.	TGCAGCGTTGAAGGGCTAGCGGGGGGACGGGATACGCAGTATTTT	CSVEGLAGGRDTQYF
TRBV5-1	.	TRBJ1-2	.	TGCGCCAGCAGCTTGCACGGGCAGGACTATGGCTACACCTTC	CASSLHGQDYGYTF
TRBV30	.	TRBJ2-2	.	TGTGCCTGGAGTGAAGGGACACCGAACACCGGGGAGCTGTTTTTT	CAWSEGTPNTGELFF
TRBV18	TRBD1	TRBJ2-7	once	TGTGCCAGCTCACTAACAGGGGCCCGCTACGAGCAGTACTTC	CASSLTGARYEQYF
TRBV10-2	TRBD2	TRBJ2-1	.	TGCGCCAGCAGAAGACTAGCGGGAGCTCACAATGAGCAGTTCTTC	CASRRLAGAHNEQFF
TRBV19	TRBD1	TRBJ2-7	.	TGTGCCAGTAGTATACTTGGGACAGGGGTCAACGAGCAGTACTTC	CASSILGTGVNEQYF
TRBV21-1	.	TRBJ2-3	.	TGTGCCAGCAGCAAATTAATATCAGCAGACTACTACACAGATACGCAGTATTTT	CASSKLISADYYTDTQYF
TRBV5-4	.	TRBJ1-1	.	TGTGCCAGCAGCTTTCCGGGGTCCACTGAAGCTTTCTTT	CASSFPGSTEAFF
TRBV7-9	TRBD1	TRBJ1-3	once	TGTGCCAGCAGCTCCGGACAGGGTAGCACCATATATTTT	CASSSGQGSTIYF
TRBV18	.	TRBJ1-1	.	TGTGCCAGCTTACCACGTGTCGGGTCGATAAGCAGGCAGATGAACACTGAAGCTTTCTTT	CASLPRVGSISRQMNTEAFF
TRBV27	.	TRBJ2-2	.	TGTGCCAGCAGTTTGCTTGGAACCGGGGAGCTGTTTTTT	CASSLLGTGELFF
TRBV13	.	TRBJ2-7	.	TGTGCCAGCAGCTCCCCCCGGTCTTACGAGCAGTACTTC	CASSSPRSYEQYF
TRBV2	.	TRBJ1-5	few	TGTGCCAGCAGTGTTGACGGCAAGAATCAGCCCCAGCATTTT	CASSVDGKNQPQHF
TRBV9	.	TRBJ1-1	once	TGTGCCAGCAGCGTGGGGCCCCAGGCGGGGGCCGGGGTGTGGACTGAAGCTTTCTTT	CASSVGPQAGAGVWTEAFF
TRBV30	.	TRBJ2-5	.	TGTGCCTGGAGTCGCGGGACGAGGGAGACCCAGTACTTC	CAWSRGTRETQYF
TRBV5-1	TRBD1	TRBJ2-5	.	TGCGCCAGCAGCACAGGACAGGGTTGGACAGGAGAGACCCAGTACTTC	CASSTGQGWTGETQYF
TRBV10-3	TRBD2	TRBJ2-3	once	TGTGCCATCAGTGAGTCGGGACTAGCGGGAGGCACAGATACGCAGTATTTT	CAISESGLAGGTDTQYF
TRBV30	.	TRBJ2-2	.	TGTGCCTGGACTGTGAGAGGCTTGGGCACCGGGGAGCTGTTTTTT	CAWTVRGLGTGELFF
TRBV27	.	TRBJ2-7	.	TGTGCCAGCAGTACACAGGGTAGGGGCCGAGAGCAGTACTTC	CASSTQGRGREQYF
TRBV10-3	.	TRBJ1-1	once	TGTGCCATCAGTGAAAGGGGGATGGACGCTGAAGCTTTCTTT	CAISERGMDAEAFF
TRBV7-9	.	TRBJ2-3	.	TGTGCCAGCAGCTTCCGGGGGACATCAGATACGCAGTATTTT	CASSFRGTSDTQYF
TRBV18	.	TRBJ1-5	.	TGTGCCAGCTCACCATTCGGGCTCGATCTCAATCAGCCCCAGCATTTT	CASSPFGLDLNQPQHF
TRBV7-2	.	TRBJ2-7	.	TGTGCCAGCAGCATCGAAGGGGATTTTAGCGAGCAGTACTTC	CASSIEGDFSEQYF
TRBV7-2	TRBD2	TRBJ2-5	.	TGTGCCAGCACCGGGGGGGGCTTGGGAGAGACCCAGTACTTC	CASTGGGLGETQYF
TRBV14	TRBD1	TRBJ1-5	.	TGTGCCAGCAGTCCCGGGACAGGTAGCAATCAGCCCCAGCATTTT	CASSPGTGSNQPQHF
TRBV2	TRBD1	TRBJ2-1	.	TGTGCCAGCAGTGAACGTCGGTCGGGACAGGGCTCAGATGAGCAGTTCTTC	CASSERRSGQGSDEQFF
TRBV10-3	.	TRBJ2-1	.	TGTGCCATCAAAGCAGGGAATGTGGTGAATGAGCAGTTCTTC	CAIKAGNVVNEQFF
TRBV5-4	TRBD1	TRBJ2-7	.	TGTGCCAGCGGGACAGGATTTACCTACGAGCAGTACTTC	CASGTGFTYEQYF
TRBV19	TRBD1	TRBJ1-2	.	TGTGCCAGTAGTATAGGGGGACAGGGCGACTATGGCTACACCTTC	CASSIGGQGDYGYTF
TRBV20-1	.	TRBJ1-1	.	TGCAGTGCTAGAGCGGGTACTGAAGCTTTCTTT	CSARAGTEAFF
TRBV10-2	.	TRBJ2-2	.	TGCGCCAGCAGTGACGGCCAGGGCGATCCCACCGGGGAGCTGTTTTTT	CASSDGQGDPTGELFF
TRBV18	.	TRBJ2-1	once	TGTGCCAGCTCACCACCGAGTAAACACCCTAAGCAGTTCTTC	CASSPPSKHPKQFF
TRBV5-5	TRBD1	TRBJ1-4	.	TGTGCCAGCAGCCGTCCCGGGACAGGGGTCGGAGAAAAACTGTTTTTT	CASSRPGTGVGEKLFF
TRBV2	.	TRBJ1-2	.	TGTGCCAGCAGTCCGGACGGGAATGGCTACACCTTC	CASSPDGNGYTF
TRBV19	TRBD2	TRBJ2-5	.	TGTGCCAGTAGTCTCGGGGGGGGGCAAGAGACCCAGTACTTC	CASSLGGGQETQYF
TRBV5-1	.	TRBJ1-6	few	TGCGCCAGCACCCAGGACAGTGCGGGGTCACCCCTCCACTTT	CASTQDSAGSPLHF